This T cell receptor beta chain was found in a study of T cells after yellow fever vaccination. Overall study results and limits: Post-booster repertoires again held most primary-vaccination clones (approximately 96% CD4, roughly 89% CD8). Repertoires obtained by FACS sorting could include abundant clonotypes that entered as contaminants from the bulk population.

The CDR3 sequence is 12 residues long. V shed 4 bases and J shed 5 bases, with 8 bases lying between them. The germline V gene encodes CDR1 SNHLY and CDR2 FYNNEI. There are many counts of this clonotype. Its antigen remains unknown. TCRdb recomputed calls from the 5' RACE reads with MiXCR, one row per CDR3 protein. The sample consists of about 160,000 distinct CDR3 sequences, more than 5.5% of them appearing once. The sample in question was CD4+ T cells sorted from PBMCs, obtained 5 to 6 days after the first yellow fever vaccination. This receptor was taken from a man between 18 and 29 years old who received the YFV17D yellow fever vaccine. The chain joins TRBV2 to TRBJ2-5; no firm D call. CDR3 in amino acids: CASSVWTETQYF. In DNA, the CDR3 is TGTGCCAGCAGTGTTTGGACGGAGACCCAGTACTTC.